The text below deals with one T cell receptor beta chain. The antigen is not known. Per the germline V gene, CDR1 is LGHNA and CDR2 is YSLEER. This CDR3 has 17 amino acids. V shed 1 base, J shed 0 bases, and the junction held 5 bases outside the gene matches. A second 7 to 11 cycle PCR used barcoded and J-beta primers. Each CDR3 protein is one row after TCRdb ran MiXCR on the 5' RACE reads. This table holds roughly 1,800,000 distinct CDR3 sequences, around half found once. This sample is drawn from a study of blood T cells in healthy people across ages. Study-level findings and limits: Correlation between TCR beta diversity and naive T cell percentage was strong. Long-lived donors carried more naive CD4+ cells and greater diversity than aged donors.

Source material: blood. This TCR was recovered from a woman in her thirties or forties in good health. V and J are TRBV4-3 and TRBJ2-3, with 9 bases aligning to TRBD2. CDR3: CASSQGVAGGSTDTQYF. In nucleotides, the CDR3 is TGCGCCAGCAGCCAAGGGGTGGCGGGGGGGAGCACAGATACGCAGTATTTT.